The TCR beta chain described here comes from a study of cytomegalovirus exposure and HLA in healthy donors. Study background: A subsequent analysis reported that the 120 validation repertoires were produced on the same platform that had also been used for the roughly 670 first-cohort repertoires.

Germline CDR1 is SQVTM and CDR2 is ANQGSEA. CDR3 length: 15 amino acids. Between the trimmed V and J ends, which lost 0 bases and 3 bases, there was a span of 14 bases. Assay used: immunoSEQ multiplex PCR; TCRdb lists only in-frame clones, some missing. The table lists roughly 150,000 clones, around nine tenths of them singletons. The sequence was collected from a man in his late teens or twenties in good health and CMV-seronegative. Sequencing was done on a sample of PBMCs. The rearrangement links TRBV29-1 to TRBJ1-2; D is unresolved. The CDR3 is CSVEDRRREDYGYTF. In DNA form, the CDR3 reads TGCAGCGTTGAAGATCGAAGAAGGGAGGACTATGGCTACACCTTC. Based on the CDR3 plus reference TRBV29-1 and TRBJ1-2, the full variable domain is SAVISQKPSRDICQRGTSLTIQCQVDSQVTMMFWYRQQPGQSLTLIATANQGSEATYESGFVIDKFPISRPNLTFSTLTVSNMSPEDSSIYLCSVEDRRREDYGYTFGSGTRLTVV.